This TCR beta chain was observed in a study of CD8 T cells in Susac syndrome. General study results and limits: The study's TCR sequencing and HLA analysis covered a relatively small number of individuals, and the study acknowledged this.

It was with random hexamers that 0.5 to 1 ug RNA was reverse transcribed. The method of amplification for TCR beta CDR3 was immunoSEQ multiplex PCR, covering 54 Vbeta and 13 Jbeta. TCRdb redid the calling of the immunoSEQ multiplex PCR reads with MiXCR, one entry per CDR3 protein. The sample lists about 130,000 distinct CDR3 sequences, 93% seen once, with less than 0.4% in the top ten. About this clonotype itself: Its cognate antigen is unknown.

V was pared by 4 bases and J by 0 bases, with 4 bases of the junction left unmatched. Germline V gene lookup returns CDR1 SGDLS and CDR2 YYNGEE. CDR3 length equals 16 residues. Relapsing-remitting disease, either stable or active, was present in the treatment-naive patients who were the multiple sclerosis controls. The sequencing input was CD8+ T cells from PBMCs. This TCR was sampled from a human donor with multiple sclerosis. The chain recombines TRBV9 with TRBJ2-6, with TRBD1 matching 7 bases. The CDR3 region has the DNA TGTGCCAGCAGCACACGGGACAGCTCTGGGGCCAACGTCCTGACTTTC. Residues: CASSTRDSSGANVLTF.